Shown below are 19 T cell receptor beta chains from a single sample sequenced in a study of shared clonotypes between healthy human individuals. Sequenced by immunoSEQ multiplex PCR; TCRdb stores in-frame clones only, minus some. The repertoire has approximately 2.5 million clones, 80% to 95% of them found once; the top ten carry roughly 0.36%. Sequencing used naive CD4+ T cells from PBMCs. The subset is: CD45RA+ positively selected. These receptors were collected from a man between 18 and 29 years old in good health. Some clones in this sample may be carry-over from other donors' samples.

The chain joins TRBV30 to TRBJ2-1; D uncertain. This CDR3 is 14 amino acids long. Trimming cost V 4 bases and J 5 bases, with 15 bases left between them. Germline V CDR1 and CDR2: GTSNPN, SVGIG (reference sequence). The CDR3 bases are TGTGCCTGGAACTCCCTTTTATTGAACAATGAGCAGTTCTTC. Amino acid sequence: CAWNSLLLNNEQFF. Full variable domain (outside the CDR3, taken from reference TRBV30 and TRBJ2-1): SQTIHQWPATLVQPVGSPLSLECTVEGTSNPNLYWYRQAAGRGLQLLFYSVGIGQISSEVPQNLSASRPQDRQFILSSKKLLLSDSGFYLCAWNSLLLNNEQFFGPGTRLTVL.

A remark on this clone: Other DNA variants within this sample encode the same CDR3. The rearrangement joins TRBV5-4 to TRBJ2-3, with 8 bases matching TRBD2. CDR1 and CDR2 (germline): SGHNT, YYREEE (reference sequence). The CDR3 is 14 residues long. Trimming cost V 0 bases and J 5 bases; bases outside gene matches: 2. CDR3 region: CASSLGLAGDTQYF. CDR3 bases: TGTGCCAGCAGCTTGGGTCTAGCGGGAGATACGCAGTATTTT.

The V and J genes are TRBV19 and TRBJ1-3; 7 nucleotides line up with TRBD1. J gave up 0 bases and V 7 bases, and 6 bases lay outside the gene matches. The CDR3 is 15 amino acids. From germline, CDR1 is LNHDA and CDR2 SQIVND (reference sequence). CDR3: CASTYRDSSGNTIYF. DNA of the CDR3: TGTGCCAGTACCTACCGGGACAGCTCTGGAAACACCATATATTTT.

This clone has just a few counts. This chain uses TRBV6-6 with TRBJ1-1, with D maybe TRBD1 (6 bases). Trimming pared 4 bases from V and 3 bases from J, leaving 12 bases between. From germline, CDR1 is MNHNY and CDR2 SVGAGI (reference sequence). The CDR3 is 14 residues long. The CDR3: CASSFGGGDTEAFF. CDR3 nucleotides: TGTGCCAGCAGTTTTGGGGGCGGGGACACTGAAGCTTTCTTT.

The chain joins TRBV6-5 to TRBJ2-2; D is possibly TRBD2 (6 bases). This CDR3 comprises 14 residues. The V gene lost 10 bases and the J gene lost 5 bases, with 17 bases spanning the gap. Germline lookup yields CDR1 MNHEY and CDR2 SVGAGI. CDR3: CATSRDSPTGELFF. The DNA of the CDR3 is TGTGCCACCAGCAGGGACTCTCCAACCGGGGAGCTGTTTTTT.

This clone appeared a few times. The CDR3 DNA reads as TGTGCCAGTAGTATAGGATGGGACCAGCATTTT. Its protein product is CASSIGWDQHF. This rearrangement joins TRBV19 to TRBJ1-5; D uncertain. V lost 1 base to trimming and J lost 12 bases, with 7 bases between them. The CDR3 is 11 amino acids. Germline V gene data show CDR1 as LNHDA and CDR2 as SQIVND (reference sequence).

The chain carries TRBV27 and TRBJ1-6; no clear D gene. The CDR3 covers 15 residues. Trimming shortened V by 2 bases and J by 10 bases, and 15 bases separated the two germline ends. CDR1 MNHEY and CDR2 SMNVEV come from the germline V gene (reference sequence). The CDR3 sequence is CASSLERVSDSPLHF. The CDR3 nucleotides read TGTGCCAGCAGTTTAGAGCGAGTCAGTGACTCACCCCTCCACTTT.

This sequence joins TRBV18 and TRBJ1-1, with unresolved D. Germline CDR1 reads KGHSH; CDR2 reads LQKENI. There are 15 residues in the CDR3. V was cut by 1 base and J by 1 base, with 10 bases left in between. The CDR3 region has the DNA TGTGCCAGCTCACCACTGGAACGGACGAACACTGAAGCTTTCTTT. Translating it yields CASSPLERTNTEAFF.

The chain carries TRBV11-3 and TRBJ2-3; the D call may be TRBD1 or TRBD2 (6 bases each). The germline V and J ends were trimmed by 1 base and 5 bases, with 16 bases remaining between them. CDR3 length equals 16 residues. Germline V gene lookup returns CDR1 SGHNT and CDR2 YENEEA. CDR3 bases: TGTGCCAGCAGCTTAGGAACAGGGACTCGGATAGATACGCAGTATTTT. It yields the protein CASSLGTGTRIDTQYF.

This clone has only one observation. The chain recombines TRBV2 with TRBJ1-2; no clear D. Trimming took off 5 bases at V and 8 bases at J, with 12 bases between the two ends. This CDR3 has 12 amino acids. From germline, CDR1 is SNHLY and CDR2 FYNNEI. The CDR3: CASSIWVLGYTF. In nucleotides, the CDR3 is TGTGCCAGCAGTATCTGGGTGCTCGGCTACACCTTC.

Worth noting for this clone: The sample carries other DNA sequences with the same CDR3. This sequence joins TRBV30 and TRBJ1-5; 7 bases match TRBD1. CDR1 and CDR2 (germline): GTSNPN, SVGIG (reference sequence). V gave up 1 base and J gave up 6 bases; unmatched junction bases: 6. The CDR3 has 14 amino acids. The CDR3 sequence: CAWSGQGGVQPQHF. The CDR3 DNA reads TGTGCCTGGAGTGGGCAGGGGGGGGTTCAGCCCCAGCATTTT.

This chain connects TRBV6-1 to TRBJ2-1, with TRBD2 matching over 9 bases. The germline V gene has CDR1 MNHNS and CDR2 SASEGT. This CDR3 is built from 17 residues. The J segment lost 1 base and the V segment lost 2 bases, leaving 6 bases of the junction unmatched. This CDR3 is CASSEFSGRRSYNEQFF. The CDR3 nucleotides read TGTGCCAGCAGTGAATTTAGCGGGAGACGTTCCTACAATGAGCAGTTCTTC.

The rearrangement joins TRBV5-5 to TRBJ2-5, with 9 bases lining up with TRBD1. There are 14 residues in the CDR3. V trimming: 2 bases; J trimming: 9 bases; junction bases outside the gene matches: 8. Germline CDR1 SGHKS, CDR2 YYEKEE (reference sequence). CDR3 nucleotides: TGTGCCAGCAGCTTAGAGGGACAGGGATTGGCCCAGTACTTC. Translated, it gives CASSLEGQGLAQYF.

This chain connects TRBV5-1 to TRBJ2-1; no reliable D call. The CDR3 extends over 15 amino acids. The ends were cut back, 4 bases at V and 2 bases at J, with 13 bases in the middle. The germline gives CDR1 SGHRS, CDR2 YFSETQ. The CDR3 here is CASSPERSPYNEQFF. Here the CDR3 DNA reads TGCGCCAGCAGCCCAGAAAGGTCTCCCTACAATGAGCAGTTCTTC. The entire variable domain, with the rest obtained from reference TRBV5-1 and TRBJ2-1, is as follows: KAGVTQTPRYLIKTRGQQVTLSCSPISGHRSVSWYQQTPGQGLQFLFEYFSETQRNKGNFPGRFSGRQFSNSRSEMNVSTLELGDSALYLCASSPERSPYNEQFFGPGTRLTVL.

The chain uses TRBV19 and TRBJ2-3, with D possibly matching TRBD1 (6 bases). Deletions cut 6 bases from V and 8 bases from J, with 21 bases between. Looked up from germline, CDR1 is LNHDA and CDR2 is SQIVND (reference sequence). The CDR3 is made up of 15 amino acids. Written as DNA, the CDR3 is TGTGCCAGTAGCCCCCAGGGGCTCGGGGCTTCTACGCAGTATTTT. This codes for CASSPQGLGASTQYF.

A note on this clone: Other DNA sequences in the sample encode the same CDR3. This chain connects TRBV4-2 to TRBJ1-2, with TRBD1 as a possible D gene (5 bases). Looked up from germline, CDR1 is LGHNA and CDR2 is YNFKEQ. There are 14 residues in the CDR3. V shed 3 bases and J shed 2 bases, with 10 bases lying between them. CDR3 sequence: CASSHRVGNYGYTF. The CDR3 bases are TGTGCCAGCAGCCACAGGGTAGGGAACTATGGCTACACCTTC.

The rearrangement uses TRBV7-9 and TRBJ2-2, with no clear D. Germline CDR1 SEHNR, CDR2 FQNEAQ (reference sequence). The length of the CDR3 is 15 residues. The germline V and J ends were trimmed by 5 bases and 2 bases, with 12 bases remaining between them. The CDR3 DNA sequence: TGTGCCAGCAGCGACTGGGGTCTAAACACCGGGGAGCTGTTTTTT. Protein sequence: CASSDWGLNTGELFF.

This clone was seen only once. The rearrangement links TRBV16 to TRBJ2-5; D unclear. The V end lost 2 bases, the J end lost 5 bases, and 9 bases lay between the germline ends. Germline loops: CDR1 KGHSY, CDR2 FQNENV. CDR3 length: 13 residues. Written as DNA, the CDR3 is TGTGCCAGCAGCCAAATCCGTGCTGAGACCCAGTACTTC. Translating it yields CASSQIRAETQYF.

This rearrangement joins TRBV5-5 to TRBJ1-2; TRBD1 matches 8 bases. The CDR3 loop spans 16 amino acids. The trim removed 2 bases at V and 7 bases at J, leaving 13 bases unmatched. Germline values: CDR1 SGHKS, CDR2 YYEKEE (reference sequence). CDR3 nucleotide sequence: TGTGCCAGCAGCTTTGACTTTTACTCAGGGGGCTCTGGCTACACCTTC. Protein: CASSFDFYSGGSGYTF.